This T cell receptor beta chain came from a study of T cell changes during pregnancy in multiple sclerosis. Data came from immunoSEQ multiplex PCR; TCRdb stores just in-frame clones and leaves some out. Of roughly 74,000 clones in the sample, 80% to 90% were seen once. V lost 5 bases and J lost 3; bases outside the gene matches: 10. The CDR3 is 16 residues long. CDR1 and CDR2 from the germline V gene are SGHVS and FNYEAQ. This chain links TRBV7-6 with TRBJ2-1, with 7 bases identical to TRBD2. Specimen: peripheral blood, collected before pregnancy. The source is a female donor with multiple sclerosis, enrolled in a pregnancy study. Here the CDR3 reads CASSPQGGSYYNEQFF. The CDR3 nucleotides are TGTGCCAGCAGCCCCCAGGGCGGGAGTTACTACAATGAGCAGTTCTTC.